What follows are 28 T cell receptor beta chains derived from one specimen sequenced in a study of OX40 agonist ivuxolimab in advanced cancers. Data came from immunoSEQ multiplex PCR; TCRdb stores just in-frame clones and leaves some out. The data show 52,000 or so clones, 84% seen once. Sample: CD4+ or CD8+ T cells sorted from blood, taken in a trial of the OX40 agonist ivuxolimab. The receptors were sampled from an adult with an advanced solid tumor such as melanoma, head and neck, liver or kidney cancer.

CDR3 nucleotides: TGTGCCAGCAGCCCGACTAGGCACAATGAGCAGTTCTTC. Protein sequence: CASSPTRHNEQFF. This rearrangement joins TRBV7-2 to TRBJ2-1; possibly TRBD2 for D (6 bases). The CDR3 runs 13 residues. Trimming took off 5 bases at V and 5 bases at J, with 10 bases between the two ends. Germline V gene sequence: CDR1 SGHTA, CDR2 FQGNSA.

The chain has TRBV11-3 and TRBJ2-7; the D gene is possibly TRBD1 (5 bases). This CDR3 spans 14 amino acids. Looked up from germline, CDR1 is SGHNT and CDR2 is YENEEA. Trimming removed 4 bases at V and 0 bases at J, with 10 bases between. Here the CDR3 reads CASSSQGSSYEQYF. DNA of the CDR3: TGTGCCAGCAGCTCCCAGGGCAGCTCCTACGAGCAGTACTTC.

The chain carries TRBV7-2 and TRBJ2-7; D not certain. CDR3 length: 13 amino acids. CDR1 SGHTA and CDR2 FQGNSA come from the germline V gene. V shed 0 bases and J shed 6 bases, with 9 bases lying between them. This CDR3 is CASSLAVESEQYF. CDR3 coding DNA: TGTGCCAGCAGCTTAGCGGTGGAAAGCGAGCAGTACTTC.

The sample holds a few counts of this clone. The rearrangement uses TRBV19 and TRBJ2-7, with TRBD1 matching over 11 bases. The ends lost 6 bases at V and 5 bases at J; junction bases unmatched: 3. Germline V CDR1 and CDR2: LNHDA, SQIVND (reference sequence). The CDR3 extends over 13 amino acids. The chain's CDR3 is CASSWTGGDEQYF. The DNA for the CDR3 is TGTGCCAGTAGCTGGACAGGGGGCGACGAGCAGTACTTC.

This clone was seen more than once but under ten times. The chain uses TRBV4-2 and TRBJ2-2, with 12 bases fitting TRBD2. Trimming removed 3 bases from V and 1 base from J; junction bases left unmatched: 3. The CDR3 is made up of 17 amino acids. CDR1 LGHNA and CDR2 YNFKEQ come from the germline V gene. CDR3: CASSHLLAGGNTGELFF. In DNA, the CDR3 is TGTGCCAGCAGCCACCTACTAGCGGGAGGGAACACCGGGGAGCTGTTTTTT.

This rearrangement joins TRBV7-2 to TRBJ1-1, with a tentative D call TRBD1 (5 bases). Germline V gene lookup returns CDR1 SGHTA and CDR2 FQGNSA. The CDR3 runs 15 residues. The V and J ends lost 5 bases and 1 base respectively, with 14 bases between them. The CDR3 loop is CASSPSRGSNTEAFF. DNA for the CDR3: TGTGCCAGCAGCCCGTCGAGGGGCTCGAACACTGAAGCTTTCTTT.

This clone was found once. The chain links TRBV6-5 to TRBJ1-2; D is undetermined. The V and J ends lost 6 bases and 1 base respectively, with 9 bases between them. The CDR3 has 13 amino acids. CDR1 is MNHEY, CDR2 SVGAGI, per germline. The CDR3 spells CASRQKLNYGYTF. The CDR3 DNA is TGTGCCAGCAGACAAAAGCTTAACTATGGCTACACCTTC.

The V and J genes are TRBV6-1 and TRBJ2-1, with 9 bases lining up with TRBD1. The CDR3 totals 13 residues. Trimming took 8 bases from V and 10 from J; bases not matched to a gene: 9. Germline V gene sequence: CDR1 MNHNS, CDR2 SASEGT. The CDR3, as DNA: TGTGCCAGCGGCCGGGACAGGGTTGGCGAGCAGTTCTTC. Amino acid sequence: CASGRDRVGEQFF.

This chain links TRBV5-1 with TRBJ2-7, with 8 bases fitting TRBD1. CDR1 is SGHRS and CDR2 is YFSETQ in the germline V gene. This CDR3 spans 14 amino acids. The V gene end was trimmed by 4 bases and the J gene end by 5 bases; junction bases not matched to a gene: 8. The CDR3 DNA sequence: TGCGCCAGCAGCACTGGACAGGGAGGCGACGAGCAGTACTTC. Protein sequence: CASSTGQGGDEQYF.

The chain combines TRBV10-2 with TRBJ2-3; D might be TRBD1 or TRBD2, each matching 5 bases. Germline loops: CDR1 WSHSY, CDR2 SAAADI. The V end was cut by 4 bases, the J end by 4 bases, with 15 bases between. The CDR3 has 15 amino acids. Here the CDR3 reads CASSGSGQGADTQYF. DNA of the CDR3: TGCGCCAGCAGTGGGAGCGGCCAGGGAGCAGATACGCAGTATTTT.

The chain links TRBV19 to TRBJ2-5, with 9 positions matching TRBD1. The DNA end lines up better with TRBJ2-7; the J call may be wrong. This CDR3 contains 14 residues. CDR1 LNHDA and CDR2 SQIVND come from the germline V gene (reference sequence). CDR3 sequence reads: CASSGTGNPYEQYF. CDR3 DNA: TGTGCCAGTAGTGGGACAGGGAATCCCTACGAGCAGTACTTC.

The chain uses TRBV10-3 and TRBJ1-6; TRBD1 might be the D (5 bases). From germline, CDR1 is ENHRY and CDR2 SYGVKD. This CDR3 comprises 14 residues. V lost 10 bases and J 5 bases, leaving 15 bases between the germline ends. Written as DNA, the CDR3 is TGTGCCACTTCCGACAGCCGAAATAATTCACCCCTCCACTTT. Translating gives CATSDSRNNSPLHF.

The chain recombines TRBV11-2 with TRBJ2-5, with D possibly being TRBD1 (6 bases). Germline V gene data show CDR1 as SGHAT and CDR2 as FQNNGV. V was trimmed by 4 bases and J by 5 bases, leaving 17 bases between them. The CDR3 covers 15 residues. The CDR3 region has the DNA TGTGCCAGCAGCTCCTACTCCGGCAGGGGTGAGACCCAGTACTTC. Protein product: CASSSYSGRGETQYF.

This clone was detected a few times. The V gene is TRBV5-6, the J gene TRBJ2-3; 8 bases fit TRBD1. Germline CDR1 reads SGHDT; CDR2 reads YYEEEE. The CDR3 spans 15 residues. V lost 3 bases and J lost 4; bases outside the gene matches: 7. The chain's CDR3 is CASSYRGISSDTQYF. CDR3 DNA sequence: TGTGCCAGCAGCTACAGGGGGATTAGCTCAGATACGCAGTATTTT.

This chain uses TRBV7-9 with TRBJ1-2; D remains ambiguous. V lost 0 bases to trimming and J lost 7 bases, with 12 bases between them. This CDR3 is 14 amino acids long. Germline CDR1 is SEHNR and CDR2 is FQNEAQ (reference sequence). The CDR3 DNA is TGTGCCAGCAGCTTAGCGGAACCAGGAATTGGCTACACCTTC. Its protein is CASSLAEPGIGYTF.

This clone was found a few times. The genes are TRBV6-1 and TRBJ2-4; D is perhaps TRBD1 (6 bases). Germline V gene lookup returns CDR1 MNHNS and CDR2 SASEGT. CDR3 length: 14 residues. Trimming left V 0 bases short and J 6 bases short, with 9 bases between. DNA for the CDR3: TGTGCCAGCAGTGAAGCGCTGGGGGCAAACATTCAGTACTTC. Its translation: CASSEALGANIQYF.

The V gene is TRBV28, the J gene TRBJ2-7, with 10 bases matching TRBD2. In germline, CDR1 is MDHEN, CDR2 SYDVKM. The junction had 8 bases not matched to a gene; V was cut back by 5 bases and J by 1 base. The CDR3 consists of 16 residues. The CDR3: CASSPLGLAKSYEQYF. The CDR3 region has the DNA TGTGCCAGCAGTCCGCTGGGACTAGCGAAGTCCTACGAGCAGTACTTC.

This clone is medium-sized (0.01 to 0.1%) by share. J is TRBJ2-3 and V is TRBV7-7, with D uncertain. Germline CDR1 and CDR2: SSHAT and FNYEAQ (reference sequence). CDR3 length: 14 amino acids. Trimming removed 2 bases from V and 1 base from J, with 7 bases in between. The CDR3 is CASSLSTGTDTQYF. CDR3 nucleotide sequence: TGTGCCAGCAGCTTAAGCACGGGCACAGATACGCAGTATTTT.

The chain uses TRBV5-1 and TRBJ2-5; 7 bases fit TRBD1. CDR3 length: 17 residues. J lost 2 bases, V lost 3 bases, and 13 bases had no gene match. Germline CDR1 reads SGHRS; CDR2 reads YFSETQ. The CDR3 loop reads CASSSNPGGHSQETQYF. The CDR3 coding sequence is TGCGCCAGCAGCTCCAACCCAGGGGGACACTCTCAAGAGACCCAGTACTTC.

The chain joins TRBV7-9 to TRBJ1-2; weak D call: TRBD1 (6 bases). V dropped 5 bases and J dropped 0 bases, with 10 bases sitting between them. The germline V gene has CDR1 SEHNR and CDR2 FQNEAQ (reference sequence). CDR3 length equals 14 residues. Written as DNA, the CDR3 is TGTGCCAGCAGCCCCGGGACAACTAACTATGGCTACACCTTC. Its protein is CASSPGTTNYGYTF.

The chain recombines TRBV21-1 with TRBJ2-7; TRBD1 was called by the table and not checked on the DNA. TRBV21-1 corresponds to a pseudogene. This CDR3 spans 14 amino acids. CDR3 bases: TGTGCCAGCAGCCACCCAACAGGGATGTACGAGCAGTACTTC. It is translated as CASSHPTGMYEQYF.

This chain joins TRBV7-8 and TRBJ1-1; D may be TRBD1 (5 bases). Germline CDR1 reads SGHVS; CDR2 reads FQNEAQ. There are 16 residues in the CDR3. V gave up 2 bases and J gave up 1 base, with 14 bases separating them. The CDR3 DNA is TGTGCCAGCAGCTTAACTGCGACAGCCCCGAACACTGAAGCTTTCTTT. This translates into CASSLTATAPNTEAFF.

V gene TRBV19 combines with J gene TRBJ1-2, with D unresolved. Per germline, CDR1 LNHDA and CDR2 SQIVND (reference sequence). V lost 7 bases and J 2 bases, leaving 17 bases between the germline ends. CDR3 length equals 15 residues. The CDR3 is CASTRSADTNYGYTF. The CDR3 DNA is TGTGCCAGTACACGGTCCGCGGATACAAACTATGGCTACACCTTC.

The gene calls are TRBV7-2 and TRBJ2-7; D gene unclear. The CDR3 is 13 residues long. V lost 2 bases to trimming and J lost 6 bases, with 11 bases between them. Per germline, CDR1 SGHTA and CDR2 FQGNSA. The CDR3 DNA sequence: TGTGCCAGCAGCTTATACGGATCCAGCGAGCAGTACTTC. Translation gives CASSLYGSSEQYF. The complete variable domain, with remaining parts taken from reference TRBV7-2 and TRBJ2-7, reads GAGVSQSPSNKVTEKGKDVELRCDPISGHTALYWYRQSLGQGLEFLIYFQGNSAPDKSGLPSDRFSAERTGGSVSTLTIQRTQQEDSAVYLCASSLYGSSEQYFGPGTRLTVT.

The chain employs TRBV11-3 and TRBJ2-3; 7 bases match TRBD2. This CDR3 comprises 16 residues. After removal of 0 bases from V and 3 bases from J, the junction contained 6 bases not matched to a gene. Per the germline V gene, CDR1 is SGHNT and CDR2 is YENEEA. The CDR3 nucleotides are TGTGCCAGCAGCTTAGACATCCGGGGAGGGACAGATACGCAGTATTTT. As protein: CASSLDIRGGTDTQYF. Looking up the rest from reference TRBV11-3 and TRBJ2-3 gives the full variable domain: EAGVVQSPRYKIIEKKQPVAFWCNPISGHNTLYWYLQNLGQGPELLIRYENEEAVDDSQLPKDRFSAERLKGVDSTLKIQPAELGDSAVYLCASSLDIRGGTDTQYFGPGTRLTVL.

V is TRBV19 and J is TRBJ2-7, with TRBD2 matching over 8 bases. The CDR3 consists of 21 residues. V gave up 5 bases and J gave up 3 bases; unmatched junction bases: 27. Germline V lookup: CDR1 LNHDA, CDR2 SQIVND (reference sequence). The CDR3 nucleotides read TGTGCCAGTAGTCCTCATCCGACAGGACCTTCCAGTAGCGGGATACGCTACGAGCAGTACTTC. Protein: CASSPHPTGPSSSGIRYEQYF.

This chain joins TRBV19 and TRBJ1-4; D gene uncertain. Deletions cut 3 bases from V and 5 bases from J, with 7 bases between. CDR1 LNHDA and CDR2 SQIVND come from the germline V gene (reference sequence). The CDR3 is 13 amino acids. CDR3 sequence reads: CASSIHTNEKLFF. The CDR3 DNA reads as TGTGCCAGTAGTATCCATACAAATGAAAAACTGTTTTTT.

This clone has only one observation. This chain uses TRBV7-8 with TRBJ2-1; tentatively, D is TRBD2 (5 bases). The germline V gene encodes CDR1 SGHVS and CDR2 FQNEAQ. The CDR3 has 14 residues. V lost 1 base and J lost 6, with 10 bases in between. CDR3 coding DNA: TGTGCCAGCAGCTTAGTCCACGGGGTCAATGAGCAGTTCTTC. Residues: CASSLVHGVNEQFF.